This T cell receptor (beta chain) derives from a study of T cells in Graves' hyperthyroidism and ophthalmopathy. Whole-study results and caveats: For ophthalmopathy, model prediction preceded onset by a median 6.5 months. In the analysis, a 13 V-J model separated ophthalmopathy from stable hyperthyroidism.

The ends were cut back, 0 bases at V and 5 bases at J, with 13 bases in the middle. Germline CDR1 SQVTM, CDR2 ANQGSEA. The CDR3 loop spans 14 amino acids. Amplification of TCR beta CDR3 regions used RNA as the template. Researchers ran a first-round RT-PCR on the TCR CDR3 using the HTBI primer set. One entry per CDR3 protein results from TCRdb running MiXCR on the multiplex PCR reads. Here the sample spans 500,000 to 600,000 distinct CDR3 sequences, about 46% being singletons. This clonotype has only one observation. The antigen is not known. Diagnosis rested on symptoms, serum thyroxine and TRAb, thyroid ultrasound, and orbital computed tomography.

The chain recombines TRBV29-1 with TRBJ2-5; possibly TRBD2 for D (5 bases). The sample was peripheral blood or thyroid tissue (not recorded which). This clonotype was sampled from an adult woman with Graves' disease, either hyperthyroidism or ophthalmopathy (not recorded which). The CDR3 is CSVEEVVARETQYF. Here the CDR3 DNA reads TGCAGCGTTGAAGAGGTGGTAGCGCGGGAGACCCAGTACTTC. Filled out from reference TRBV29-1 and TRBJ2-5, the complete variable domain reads SAVISQKPSRDICQRGTSLTIQCQVDSQVTMMFWYRQQPGQSLTLIATANQGSEATYESGFVIDKFPISRPNLTFSTLTVSNMSPEDSSIYLCSVEEVVARETQYFGPGTRLLVL.